This T cell receptor (beta chain) was identified during a study of blood T cell repertoires in COVID-19. Study details: Italy, Spain and the United States were the sources of the convalescent and acute COVID-19 samples. Sample material is recorded as cDNA or gDNA derived from T cells, B-cell-depleted T cells, or PBMCs.

Trimming cost V 0 bases and J 4 bases; bases outside gene matches: 10. The CDR3 runs 18 residues. Per the germline V gene, CDR1 is MGHRA and CDR2 is YSYEKL. Generated by immunoSEQ multiplex PCR, the TCRdb table keeps only in-frame clones and is missing some. Of just under 350,000 clones detected, around nine tenths appear once; the ten largest clones hold roughly 3.5%. The receptor comes from a woman aged 18-30 years who had recovered from COVID-19. This chain links TRBV4-1 with TRBJ2-1, with TRBD2 matching over 9 bases. The sample consisted of peripheral blood. CDR3 sequence: CASSQDPPPSGIYNEQFF. In nucleotides, the CDR3 is TGCGCCAGCAGCCAAGATCCCCCGCCTAGCGGGATATACAATGAGCAGTTCTTC.